This T cell receptor beta chain originates from a study of cytomegalovirus exposure and HLA in healthy donors. General study points: A link between a missense DCLRE1C variant and TCR beta V- and J-gene trimming emerged from a later analysis. The likely origin of a cluster of highly shared sequence variants was a sequencing artifact.

The CDR3 consists of 13 residues. Per germline, CDR1 SGDLS and CDR2 YYNGEE. The germline V and J ends were trimmed by 7 bases and 7 bases, with 14 bases remaining between them. This PCR relied on a set of 60 Vbeta primers and 13 Jbeta primers. Sequencing was performed with immunoSEQ multiplex PCR; in TCRdb, only in-frame clones are kept and a portion is missing. The sample lists some 91,000 clones; 65% to 80% were seen once. This clone was counted once. What it binds is unknown. Sequenced input: PBMCs. This chain uses TRBV9 with TRBJ2-2; D is possibly TRBD2 (7 bases). The TCR comes from a man in his forties or fifties in good health and CMV-seropositive. DNA of the CDR3: TGTGCCAGCTCAGAGGGGGGGGGCGGGGAGCTGTTTTTT. Its protein is CASSEGGGGELFF.